This entry describes one T cell receptor beta chain. Its target is unknown. The data were obtained in a study of T cell responses to AZD1222 COVID-19 vaccine. The study's findings and limits: When two AZD1222 doses had been given, Spike-specific TCR breadth and depth rose. The study found vaccine-associated CD4 TCRs spanning spike, dominant at 160-218 and 743-854. Repertoires were obtained only post-peak T cell response. The sample set comprised mostly white British donors with more females, and clonal diversity was possibly underestimated.

Germline V gives CDR1 DFQATT, CDR2 SNEGSKA (reference sequence). V gave up 3 bases and J gave up 4 bases; unmatched junction bases: 8. The CDR3 runs 14 residues. Sequencing used immunoSEQ multiplex PCR; TCRdb keeps in-frame clones, though not all of them. The sample has roughly 160,000 clones, approximately 90% seen once. The material was peripheral blood, obtained on day 0 of AZD1222 vaccination. The receptor comes from an adult in good health. The chain joins TRBV20-1 to TRBJ1-1; 7 positions agree with TRBD1. The CDR3 here is CSASRAGGGTEAFF. In DNA form, the CDR3 reads TGCAGTGCTAGTAGGGCAGGGGGAGGCACTGAAGCTTTCTTT.